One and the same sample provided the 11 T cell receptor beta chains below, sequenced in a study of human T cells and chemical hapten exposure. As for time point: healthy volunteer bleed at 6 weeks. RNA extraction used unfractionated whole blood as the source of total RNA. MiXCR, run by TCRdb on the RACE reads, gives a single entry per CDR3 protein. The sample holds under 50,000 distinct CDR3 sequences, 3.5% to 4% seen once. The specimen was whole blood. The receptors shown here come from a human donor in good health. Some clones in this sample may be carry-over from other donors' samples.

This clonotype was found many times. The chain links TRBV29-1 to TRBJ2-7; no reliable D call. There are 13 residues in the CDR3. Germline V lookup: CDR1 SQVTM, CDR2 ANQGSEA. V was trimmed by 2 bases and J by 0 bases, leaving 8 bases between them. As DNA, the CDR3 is TGCAGCGTTGAAACGTCTAGCTCCTACGAGCAGTACTTC. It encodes CSVETSSSYEQYF.

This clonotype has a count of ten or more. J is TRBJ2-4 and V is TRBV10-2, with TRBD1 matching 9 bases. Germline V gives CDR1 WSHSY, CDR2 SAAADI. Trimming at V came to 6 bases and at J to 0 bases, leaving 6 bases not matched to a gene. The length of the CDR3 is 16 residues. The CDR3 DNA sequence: TGCGCCAGCAGCGCTGGACAGGGGATAGCCAAAAACATTCAGTACTTC. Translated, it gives CASSAGQGIAKNIQYF.

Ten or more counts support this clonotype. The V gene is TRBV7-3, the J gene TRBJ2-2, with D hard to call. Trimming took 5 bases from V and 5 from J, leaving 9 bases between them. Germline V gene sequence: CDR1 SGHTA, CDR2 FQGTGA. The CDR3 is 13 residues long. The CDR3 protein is CASSPQTTGELFF. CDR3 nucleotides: TGTGCCAGCAGCCCCCAAACTACCGGGGAGCTGTTTTTT.

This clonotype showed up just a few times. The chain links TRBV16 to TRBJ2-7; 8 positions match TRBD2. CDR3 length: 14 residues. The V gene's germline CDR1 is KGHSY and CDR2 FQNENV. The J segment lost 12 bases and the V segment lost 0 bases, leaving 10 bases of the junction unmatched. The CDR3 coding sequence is TGTGCCAGCAGCCAATCAGGACTAGCCCAGAGCCCGTACTTC. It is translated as CASSQSGLAQSPYF.

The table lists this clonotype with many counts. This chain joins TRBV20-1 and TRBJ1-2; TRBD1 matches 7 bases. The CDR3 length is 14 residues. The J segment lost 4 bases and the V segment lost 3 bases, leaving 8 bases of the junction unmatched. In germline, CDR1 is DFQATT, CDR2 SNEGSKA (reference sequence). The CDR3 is CSASPNRGAYGYTF. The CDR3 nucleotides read TGCAGTGCTAGTCCAAACAGGGGAGCCTATGGCTACACCTTC.

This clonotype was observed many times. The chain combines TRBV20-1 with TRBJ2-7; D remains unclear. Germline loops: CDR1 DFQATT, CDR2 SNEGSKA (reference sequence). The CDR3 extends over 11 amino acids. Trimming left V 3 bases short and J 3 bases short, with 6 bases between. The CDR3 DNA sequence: TGCAGTGCTAGTCACAGCTACGAGCAGTACTTC. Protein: CSASHSYEQYF.

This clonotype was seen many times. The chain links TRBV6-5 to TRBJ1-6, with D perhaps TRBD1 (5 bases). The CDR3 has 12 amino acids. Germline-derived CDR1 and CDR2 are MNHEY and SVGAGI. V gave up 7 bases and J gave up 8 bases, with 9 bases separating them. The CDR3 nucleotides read TGTGCCAGCACCGCAGGGTATTCACCCCTCCACTTT. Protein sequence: CASTAGYSPLHF.

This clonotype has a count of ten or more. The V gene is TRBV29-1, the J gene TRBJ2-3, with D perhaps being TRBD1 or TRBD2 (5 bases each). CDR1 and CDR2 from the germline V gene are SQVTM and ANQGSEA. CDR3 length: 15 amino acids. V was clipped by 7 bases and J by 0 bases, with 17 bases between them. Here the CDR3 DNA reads TGCAGCGCCCTGAACGGGGACGGTAGCACAGATACGCAGTATTTT. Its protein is CSALNGDGSTDTQYF.

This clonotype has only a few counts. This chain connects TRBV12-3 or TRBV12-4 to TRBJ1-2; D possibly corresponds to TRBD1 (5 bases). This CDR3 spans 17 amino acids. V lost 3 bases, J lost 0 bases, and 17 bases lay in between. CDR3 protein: CASSFSLGGRTNYGYTF. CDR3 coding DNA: TGTGCCAGCAGTTTTTCGCTCGGGGGGAGGACTAACTATGGCTACACCTTC.

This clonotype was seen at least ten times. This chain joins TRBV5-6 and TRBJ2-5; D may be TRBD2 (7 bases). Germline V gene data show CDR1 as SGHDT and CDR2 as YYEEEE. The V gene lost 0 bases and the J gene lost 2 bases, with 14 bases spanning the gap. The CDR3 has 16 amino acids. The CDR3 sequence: CASSLEGGVGQETQYF. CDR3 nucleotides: TGTGCCAGCAGCTTGGAAGGGGGGGTAGGGCAAGAGACCCAGTACTTC.

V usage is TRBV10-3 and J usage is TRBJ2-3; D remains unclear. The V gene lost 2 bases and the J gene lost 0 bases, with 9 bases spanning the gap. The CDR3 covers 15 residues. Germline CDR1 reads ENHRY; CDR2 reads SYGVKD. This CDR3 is CAISERAPSTDTQYF. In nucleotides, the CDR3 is TGTGCCATCAGTGAGAGGGCCCCAAGCACAGATACGCAGTATTTT.